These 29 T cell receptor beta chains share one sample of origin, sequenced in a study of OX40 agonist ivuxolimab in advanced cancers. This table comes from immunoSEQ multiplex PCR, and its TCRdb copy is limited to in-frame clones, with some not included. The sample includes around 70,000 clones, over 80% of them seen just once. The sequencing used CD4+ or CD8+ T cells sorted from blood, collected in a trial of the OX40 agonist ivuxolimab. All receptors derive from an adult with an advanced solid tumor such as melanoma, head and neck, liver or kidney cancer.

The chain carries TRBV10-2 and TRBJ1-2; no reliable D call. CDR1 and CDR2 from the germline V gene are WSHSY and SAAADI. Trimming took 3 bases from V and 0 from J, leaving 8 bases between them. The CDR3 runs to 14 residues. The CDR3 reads CASSDSGANYGYTF. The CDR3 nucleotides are TGCGCCAGCAGTGACTCGGGAGCTAACTATGGCTACACCTTC.

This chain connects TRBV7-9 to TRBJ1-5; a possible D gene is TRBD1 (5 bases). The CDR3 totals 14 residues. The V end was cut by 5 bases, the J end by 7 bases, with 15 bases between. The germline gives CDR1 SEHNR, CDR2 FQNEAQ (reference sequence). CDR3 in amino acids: CASSITGTPQPQHF. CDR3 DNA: TGTGCCAGCAGCATCACCGGGACCCCCCAGCCCCAGCATTTT.

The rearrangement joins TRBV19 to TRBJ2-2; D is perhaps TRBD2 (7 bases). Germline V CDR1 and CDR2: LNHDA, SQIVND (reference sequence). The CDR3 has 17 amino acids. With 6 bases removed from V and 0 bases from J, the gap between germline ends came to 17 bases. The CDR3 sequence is CASSRSGGRTNTGELFF. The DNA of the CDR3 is TGTGCCAGTAGCCGTTCGGGGGGCCGGACGAACACCGGGGAGCTGTTTTTT.

This chain's CDR3 is CASGPGTGKETQYF. The CDR3 bases are TGTGCCAGCGGACCCGGGACAGGAAAAGAGACCCAGTACTTC. The chain joins TRBV5-8 to TRBJ2-5; TRBD1 matches at 8 bases. J was trimmed by 3 bases and V by 7 bases; bases with no gene match: 8. The germline V gene encodes CDR1 SGHTS and CDR2 YDEGEE. CDR3 length: 14 residues.

The CDR3 here is CAISGTGGAGANVLTF. The CDR3 DNA reads as TGTGCCATCAGCGGGACAGGGGGCGCTGGGGCCAACGTCCTGACTTTC. V gene TRBV10-3 combines with J gene TRBJ2-6, with 12 nucleotides matching TRBD1. The CDR3 sequence is 16 residues long. After removal of 6 bases from V and 2 bases from J, the junction contained 2 bases not matched to a gene. Germline V lookup: CDR1 ENHRY, CDR2 SYGVKD.

The CDR3: CSVFLNTEAFF. CDR3 nucleotides: TGCAGCGTTTTTCTGAACACTGAAGCTTTCTTT. The chain recombines TRBV29-1 with TRBJ1-1, with no clear D. The CDR3 has 11 amino acids. Trimming pared 5 bases from V and 0 bases from J, leaving 4 bases between. Germline assignment: CDR1 SQVTM and CDR2 ANQGSEA.

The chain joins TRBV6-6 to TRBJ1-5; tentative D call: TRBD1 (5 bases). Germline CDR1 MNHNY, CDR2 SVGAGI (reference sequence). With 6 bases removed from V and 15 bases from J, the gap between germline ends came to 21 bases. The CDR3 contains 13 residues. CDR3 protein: CASRDKQESYGHF. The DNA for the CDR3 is TGTGCCAGCAGGGACAAACAGGAATCATATGGGCATTTT.

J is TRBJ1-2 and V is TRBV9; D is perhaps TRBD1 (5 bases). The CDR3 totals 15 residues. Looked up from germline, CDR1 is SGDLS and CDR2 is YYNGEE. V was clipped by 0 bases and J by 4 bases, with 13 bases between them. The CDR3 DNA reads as TGTGCCAGCAGCGTAGAGCCGGGGGAGAGCTATGGCTACACCTTC. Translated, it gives CASSVEPGESYGYTF.

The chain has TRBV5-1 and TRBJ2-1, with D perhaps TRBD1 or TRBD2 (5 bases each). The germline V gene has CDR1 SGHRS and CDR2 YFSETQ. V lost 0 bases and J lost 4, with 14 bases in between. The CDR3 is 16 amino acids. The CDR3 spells CASSLVGAGGYNEQFF. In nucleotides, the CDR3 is TGCGCCAGCAGCTTGGTAGGGGCTGGGGGTTACAATGAGCAGTTCTTC. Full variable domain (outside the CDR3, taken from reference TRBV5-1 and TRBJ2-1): KAGVTQTPRYLIKTRGQQVTLSCSPISGHRSVSWYQQTPGQGLQFLFEYFSETQRNKGNFPGRFSGRQFSNSRSEMNVSTLELGDSALYLCASSLVGAGGYNEQFFGPGTRLTVL.

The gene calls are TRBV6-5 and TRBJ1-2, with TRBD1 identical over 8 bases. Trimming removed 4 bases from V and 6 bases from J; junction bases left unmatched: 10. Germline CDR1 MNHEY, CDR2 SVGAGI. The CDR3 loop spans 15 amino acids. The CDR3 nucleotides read TGTGCCAGCAGTTTAACGACAGGGGTGGGGAATGGCTACACCTTC. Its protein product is CASSLTTGVGNGYTF.

The CDR3 here is CASSPGLGGETQYF. CDR3 DNA: TGTGCCAGCAGCCCTGGGTTGGGGGGGGAGACCCAGTACTTC. V gene TRBV5-4 combines with J gene TRBJ2-5, with 7 nucleotides matching TRBD2. This CDR3 is built from 14 residues. CDR1 SGHNT and CDR2 YYREEE come from the germline V gene (reference sequence). The V and J ends lost 4 bases and 5 bases, in that order; junction bases with no gene match: 8.

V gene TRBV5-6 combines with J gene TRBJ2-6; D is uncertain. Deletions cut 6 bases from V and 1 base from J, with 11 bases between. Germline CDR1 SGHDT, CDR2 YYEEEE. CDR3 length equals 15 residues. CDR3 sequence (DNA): TGTGCCAGCAAACTCGTGGCGTCTGGGGCCAACGTCCTGACTTTC. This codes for CASKLVASGANVLTF.

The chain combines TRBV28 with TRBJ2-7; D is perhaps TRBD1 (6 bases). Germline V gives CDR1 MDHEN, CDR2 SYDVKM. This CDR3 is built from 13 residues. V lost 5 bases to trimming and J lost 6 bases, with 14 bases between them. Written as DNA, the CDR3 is TGTGCCAGCAGTCTCACAGGGATAGGCGAGCAGTACTTC. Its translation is CASSLTGIGEQYF. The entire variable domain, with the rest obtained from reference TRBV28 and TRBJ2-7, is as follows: DVKVTQSSRYLVKRTGEKVFLECVQDMDHENMFWYRQDPGLGLRLIYFSYDVKMKEKGDIPEGYSVSREKKERFSLILESASTNQTSMYLCASSLTGIGEQYFGPGTRLTVT.

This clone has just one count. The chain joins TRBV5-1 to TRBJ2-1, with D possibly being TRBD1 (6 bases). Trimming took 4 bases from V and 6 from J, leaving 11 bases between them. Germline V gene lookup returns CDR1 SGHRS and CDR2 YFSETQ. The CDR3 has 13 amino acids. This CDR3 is CASSTGQLNEQFF. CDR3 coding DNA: TGCGCCAGCAGCACCGGACAGCTCAATGAGCAGTTCTTC. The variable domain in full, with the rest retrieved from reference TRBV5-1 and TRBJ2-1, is KAGVTQTPRYLIKTRGQQVTLSCSPISGHRSVSWYQQTPGQGLQFLFEYFSETQRNKGNFPGRFSGRQFSNSRSEMNVSTLELGDSALYLCASSTGQLNEQFFGPGTRLTVL.

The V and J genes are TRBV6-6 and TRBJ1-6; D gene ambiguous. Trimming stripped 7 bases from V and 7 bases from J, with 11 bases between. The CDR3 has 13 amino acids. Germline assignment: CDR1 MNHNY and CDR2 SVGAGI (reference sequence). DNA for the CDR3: TGTGCCAGCACTAAGGGAGACAATTCACCCCTCCACTTT. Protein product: CASTKGDNSPLHF.

The CDR3 reads CASRRQGSPLHF. The CDR3, as DNA: TGTGCCAGTAGAAGACAGGGGTCACCCCTCCACTTT. The V and J genes are TRBV19 and TRBJ1-6; TRBD1 aligns across 8 bases. In germline, CDR1 is LNHDA, CDR2 SQIVND (reference sequence). This CDR3 region has 12 residues. V trimming: 6 bases; J trimming: 10 bases; junction bases outside the gene matches: 2.

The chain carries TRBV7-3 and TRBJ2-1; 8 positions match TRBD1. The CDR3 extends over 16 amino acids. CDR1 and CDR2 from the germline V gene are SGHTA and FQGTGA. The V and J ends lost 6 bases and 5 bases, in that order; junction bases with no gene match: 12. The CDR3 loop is CASSPPHRGSDNEQFF. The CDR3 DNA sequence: TGTGCCAGCAGTCCACCCCACAGGGGGAGCGACAATGAGCAGTTCTTC.

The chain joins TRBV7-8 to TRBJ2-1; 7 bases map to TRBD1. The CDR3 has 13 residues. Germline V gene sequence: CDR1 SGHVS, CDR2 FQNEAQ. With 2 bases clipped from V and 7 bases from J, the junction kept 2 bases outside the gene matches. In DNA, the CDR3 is TGTGCCAGCAGCTTACTCAGGGGGAATGAGCAGTTCTTC. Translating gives CASSLLRGNEQFF.

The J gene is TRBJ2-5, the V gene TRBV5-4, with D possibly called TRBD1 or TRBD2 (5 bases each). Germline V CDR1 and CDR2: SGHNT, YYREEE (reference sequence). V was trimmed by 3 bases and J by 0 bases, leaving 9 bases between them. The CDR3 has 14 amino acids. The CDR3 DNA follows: TGTGCCAGCAGCTCCGGGACGGACCAAGAGACCCAGTACTTC. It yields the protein CASSSGTDQETQYF. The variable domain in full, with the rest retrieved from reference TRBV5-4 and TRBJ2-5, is ETGVTQSPTHLIKTRGQQVTLRCSSQSGHNTVSWYQQALGQGPQFIFQYYREEENGRGNFPPRFSGLQFPNYSSELNVNALELDDSALYLCASSSGTDQETQYFGPGTRLLVL.

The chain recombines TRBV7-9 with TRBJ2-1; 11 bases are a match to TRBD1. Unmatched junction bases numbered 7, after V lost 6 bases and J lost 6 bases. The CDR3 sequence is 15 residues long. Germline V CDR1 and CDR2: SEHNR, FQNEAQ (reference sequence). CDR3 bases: TGTGCCAGCAGAAACCGGGACAGGGGGTCCAATGAGCAGTTCTTC. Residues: CASRNRDRGSNEQFF.

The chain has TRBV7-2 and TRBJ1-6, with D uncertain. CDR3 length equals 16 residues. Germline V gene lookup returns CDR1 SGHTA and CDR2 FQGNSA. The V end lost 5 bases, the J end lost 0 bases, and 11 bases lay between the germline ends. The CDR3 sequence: CASSEQMSSYNSPLHF. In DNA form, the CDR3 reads TGTGCCAGCAGCGAACAGATGAGCTCCTATAATTCACCCCTCCACTTT.

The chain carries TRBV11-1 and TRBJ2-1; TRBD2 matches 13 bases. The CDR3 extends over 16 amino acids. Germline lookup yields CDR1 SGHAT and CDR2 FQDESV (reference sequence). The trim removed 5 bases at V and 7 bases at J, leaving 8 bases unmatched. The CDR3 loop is CASSIRLAGGTNEQFF. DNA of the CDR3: TGTGCCAGCAGCATACGACTAGCGGGGGGAACTAATGAGCAGTTCTTC.

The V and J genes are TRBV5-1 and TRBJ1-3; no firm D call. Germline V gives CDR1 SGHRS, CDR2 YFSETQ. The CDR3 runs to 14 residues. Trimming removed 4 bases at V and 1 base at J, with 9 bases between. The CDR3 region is CASSPIGSGNTIYF. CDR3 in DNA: TGCGCCAGCAGCCCCATCGGGTCTGGAAACACCATATATTTT.

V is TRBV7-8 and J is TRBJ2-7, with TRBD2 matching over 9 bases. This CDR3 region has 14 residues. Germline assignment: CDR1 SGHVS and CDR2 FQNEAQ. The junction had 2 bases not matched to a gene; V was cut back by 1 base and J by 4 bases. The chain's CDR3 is CASSLGAGGYEQYF. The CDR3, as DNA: TGTGCCAGCAGCTTAGGGGCGGGAGGGTACGAGCAGTACTTC.

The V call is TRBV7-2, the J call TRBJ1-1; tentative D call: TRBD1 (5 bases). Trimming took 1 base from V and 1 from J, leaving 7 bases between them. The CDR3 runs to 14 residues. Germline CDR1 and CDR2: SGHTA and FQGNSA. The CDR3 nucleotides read TGTGCCAGCAGCTTAGGTGGGGCGAACACTGAAGCTTTCTTT. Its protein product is CASSLGGANTEAFF.

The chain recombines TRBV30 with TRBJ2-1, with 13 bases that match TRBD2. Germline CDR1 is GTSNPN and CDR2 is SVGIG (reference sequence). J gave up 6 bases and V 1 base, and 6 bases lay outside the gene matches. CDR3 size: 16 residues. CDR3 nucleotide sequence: TGTGCCTGGAGTGCCCTACTAGCGGGGGGGGTCAATGAGCAGTTCTTC. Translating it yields CAWSALLAGGVNEQFF.

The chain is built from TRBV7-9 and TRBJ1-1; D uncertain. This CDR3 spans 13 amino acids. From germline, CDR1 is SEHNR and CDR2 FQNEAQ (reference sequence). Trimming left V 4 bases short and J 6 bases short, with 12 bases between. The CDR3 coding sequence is TGTGCCAGCAGCTCCTCGGGGTGGGCTGAAGCTTTCTTT. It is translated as CASSSSGWAEAFF. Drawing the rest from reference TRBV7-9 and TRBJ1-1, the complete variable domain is DTGVSQNPRHKITKRGQNVTFRCDPISEHNRLYWYRQTLGQGPEFLTYFQNEAQLEKSRLLSDRFSAERPKGSFSTLEIQRTEQGDSAMYLCASSSSGWAEAFFGQGTRLTVV.

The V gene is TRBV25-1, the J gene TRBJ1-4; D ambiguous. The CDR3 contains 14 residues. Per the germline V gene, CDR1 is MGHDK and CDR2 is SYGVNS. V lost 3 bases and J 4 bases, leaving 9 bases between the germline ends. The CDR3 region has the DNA TGTGCCAGCAGTGAGGCGGTGCTTAATGAAAAACTGTTTTTT. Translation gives CASSEAVLNEKLFF.

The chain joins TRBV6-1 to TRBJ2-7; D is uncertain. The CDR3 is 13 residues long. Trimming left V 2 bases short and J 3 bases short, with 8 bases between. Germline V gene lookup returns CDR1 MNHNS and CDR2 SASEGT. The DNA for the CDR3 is TGTGCCAGCAGTGAACAGAGCGTCTACGAGCAGTACGTC. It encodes CASSEQSVYEQYV.